This T cell receptor beta chain derives from a study of metastatic and nonmetastatic thyroid tumors. Whole-study context: Patients with malignant and benign thyroid disease provided blood and tumor or nodule tissue, whose repertoires were compared.

Original data processing: Differences in CDR3 between clinicopathological groups were drawn on to build a classifier intended to discriminate distant-metastatic papillary thyroid cancer patients. TCRdb re-called clones from the PCR reads using MiXCR. The V and J calls and clone size are TCRdb's, not the authors'. The data contain around 15,000 clones, roughly 22% of them singletons. The CDR3 is made up of 13 amino acids. Looked up from germline, CDR1 is DFQATT and CDR2 is SNEGSKA (reference sequence). Trimming took off 2 bases at V and 7 bases at J, with 14 bases between the two ends. Among the patients, none had received any treatment before thyroid surgery. Whole-study results and caveats: As reported, TCR beta diversity in blood and tumor was significantly higher in malignant thyroid tumors than in benign nodules.

To note about this clone: Its antigen remains unknown.

The source of this sequence is a female donor with papillary thyroid cancer or a benign thyroid nodule (not recorded which). Some clones in this sample may be carry-over from other donors' samples. The sample taken for sequencing was adjacent normal tissue. The chain employs TRBV20-1 and TRBJ1-2; D is undetermined. CDR3 sequence: CSARYTEVVGYTF. CDR3 in DNA: TGCAGTGCTAGATATACAGAGGTAGTTGGCTACACCTTC.